These 11 T cell receptor beta chains came from one sample sequenced in a study of blood T cell repertoires in COVID-19. Sequencing used immunoSEQ multiplex PCR; TCRdb keeps in-frame clones, though not all of them. Among approximately 170,000 clones listed, more than 75% were seen once. What was sequenced was peripheral blood. The receptors here all came from a man younger than 35 with active or convalescent COVID-19.

This sequence joins TRBV19 and TRBJ1-2; 9 bases line up with TRBD1. V gave up 6 bases and J gave up 2 bases; unmatched junction bases: 7. CDR1 is LNHDA, CDR2 SQIVND, per germline (reference sequence). The CDR3 length is 15 residues. CDR3 DNA: TGTGCCAGTAGCGCATGGACAGGGGAAAACTATGGCTACACCTTC. It encodes CASSAWTGENYGYTF.

The J gene is TRBJ1-2, the V gene TRBV5-1, with D perhaps TRBD1 (5 bases). Deletions cut 2 bases from V and 8 bases from J, with 10 bases between. Germline V gives CDR1 SGHRS, CDR2 YFSETQ. The CDR3 extends over 12 amino acids. The chain's CDR3 is CASSFGALGYTF. The CDR3 DNA is TGCGCCAGCAGCTTTGGGGCCCTCGGCTACACCTTC.

The V and J genes are TRBV24-1 and TRBJ2-1; the match to TRBD1 covers 7 bases. The CDR3 runs 12 residues. CDR1 KGHDR and CDR2 SFDVKD come from the germline V gene. V was pared by 3 bases and J by 10 bases, with 2 bases of the junction left unmatched. CDR3 sequence reads: CATSDMDREQFF. CDR3 DNA: TGTGCCACCAGTGATATGGACAGGGAGCAGTTCTTC.

The chain couples TRBV4-2 to TRBJ1-4; D uncertain. This CDR3 spans 15 amino acids. The germline V gene encodes CDR1 LGHNA and CDR2 YNFKEQ. Between the trimmed V and J ends, which lost 0 bases and 7 bases, there was a span of 12 bases. The CDR3 DNA sequence: TGTGCCAGCAGCCAAGACCCTAGGACTGGTGAAAAACTGTTTTTT. This codes for CASSQDPRTGEKLFF.

The V call is TRBV2, the J call TRBJ2-3; 13 positions agree with TRBD2. V lost 7 bases and J lost 2; bases outside the gene matches: 6. The CDR3 is made up of 16 amino acids. Germline CDR1 SNHLY, CDR2 FYNNEI. CDR3 nucleotides: TGTGCCAGCACCCCGGGGACTAGCGGGGCCACAGATACGCAGTATTTT. Protein product: CASTPGTSGATDTQYF. The full variable domain, its missing parts supplied by reference TRBV2 and TRBJ2-3, is EPEVTQTPSHQVTQMGQEVILRCVPISNHLYFYWYRQILGQKVEFLVSFYNNEISEKSEIFDDQFSVERPDGSNFTLKIRSTKLEDSAMYFCASTPGTSGATDTQYFGPGTRLTVL.

This clone was seen only once. The rearrangement uses TRBV6-5 and TRBJ2-2; D is ambiguous. CDR1 is MNHEY, CDR2 SVGAGI, per germline. The CDR3 totals 12 residues. The ends were cut back, 6 bases at V and 8 bases at J, with 10 bases in the middle. CDR3 loop: CASSLYSGELFF. The CDR3 DNA reads as TGTGCCAGCAGCCTCTACTCTGGGGAGCTGTTTTTT.

This clone was counted between two and nine times. The chain carries TRBV30 and TRBJ2-1; unclear D gene. The CDR3 loop spans 12 amino acids. V dropped 2 bases and J dropped 4 bases, with 6 bases sitting between them. CDR1 is GTSNPN and CDR2 is SVGIG in the germline V gene (reference sequence). The CDR3 sequence is CAWSKAYNEQFF. The CDR3 region has the DNA TGTGCCTGGAGTAAAGCTTACAATGAGCAGTTCTTC.

J is TRBJ1-3 and V is TRBV30; 7 bases agree with TRBD1. Germline V gene sequence: CDR1 GTSNPN, CDR2 SVGIG (reference sequence). The CDR3 totals 14 residues. In nucleotides, the CDR3 is TGTGCAACAGGGGCCCTCGGGGGCGGAAACACCATATATTTT. Translated: CATGALGGGNTIYF.

This chain uses TRBV4-2 with TRBJ1-6; 8 positions agree with TRBD1. The germline CDR1 and CDR2 sequences are LGHNA and YNFKEQ. The CDR3 sequence is 17 residues long. Trimming cost V 1 base and J 9 bases; bases outside gene matches: 11. This chain's CDR3 is CASSQGSLDREVSPLHF. The CDR3 DNA follows: TGTGCCAGCAGCCAAGGATCCTTGGACAGGGAGGTTTCACCCCTCCACTTT.

This sequence joins TRBV10-3 and TRBJ2-2, with TRBD2 matching 9 bases. There are 16 residues in the CDR3. The germline gives CDR1 ENHRY, CDR2 SYGVKD. The V segment lost 4 bases and the J segment 5 bases; nucleotides outside the gene matches: 8. The CDR3 sequence is CAISGRAGGGTGELFF. CDR3 sequence (DNA): TGTGCCATCAGTGGGCGAGCGGGAGGAGGGACCGGGGAGCTGTTTTTT.

J is TRBJ2-7 and V is TRBV28, with 12 bases identical to TRBD2. The CDR3 loop spans 16 amino acids. Unmatched junction bases numbered 7, after V lost 5 bases and J lost 2 bases. CDR1 is MDHEN and CDR2 is SYDVKM in the germline V gene. The CDR3 is CASSPWTSGNTYEQYF. CDR3 DNA: TGTGCCAGCAGTCCGTGGACTAGCGGGAACACCTACGAGCAGTACTTC.